The TCR beta chain described here comes from a study of technical replicates of blood from a handful of donors. Germline CDR1 SGHNT, CDR2 YYREEE (reference sequence). The CDR3 has 14 residues. V was cut by 1 base and J by 2 bases, with 9 bases left in between. Data came from immunoSEQ multiplex PCR; TCRdb stores just in-frame clones and leaves some out. The sample records tens of thousands of clones, about 92% being singletons. This clonotype was obtained from a human donor in good health. The chain joins TRBV5-4 to TRBJ1-1; maybe TRBD1 (6 bases). The sample taken for sequencing was T cells isolated from PBMCs. The CDR3 DNA reads TGTGCCAGCAGCTTGCAACAGGGTAACACTGAAGCTTTCTTT. Protein product: CASSLQQGNTEAFF.